The rows below give T cell receptor beta chains drawn from one sample of a study of blood T cell repertoires in COVID-19. Data came from immunoSEQ multiplex PCR; TCRdb stores just in-frame clones and leaves some out. The table lists approximately 68,000 clones, roughly 84% of them singletons. The specimen sequenced was peripheral blood. These TCRs come from a woman aged 50 to 60 with acute or convalescent COVID-19. Each CDR3 is given with its conserved first and last residue. Fields, in order: V gene, clone size, J gene, D gene, CDR3 protein, CDR3 DNA. D genes are given only for firm matches. For some rows the clone size is stated as once, few or many, or as a class when expanded; others skip it.

V gene: TRBV7-8
clone size: .
J gene: TRBJ1-5
D gene: TRBD1
CDR3 protein: CASSMGQGLSNQPQHF
CDR3 DNA: TGTGCCAGCAGCATGGGACAGGGGCTCAGCAATCAGCCCCAGCATTTT

V gene: TRBV7-9
clone size: .
J gene: TRBJ1-4
D gene: TRBD1
CDR3 protein: CASSVTGANEKLFF
CDR3 DNA: TGTGCCAGCAGCGTGACAGGGGCTAATGAAAAACTGTTTTTT

V gene: TRBV5-1
clone size: .
J gene: TRBJ1-4
D gene: .
CDR3 protein: CASSLQGQVSNEKLFF
CDR3 DNA: TGCGCCAGCAGCTTACAGGGTCAGGTGTCTAATGAAAAACTGTTTTTT

V gene: TRBV9
clone size: .
J gene: TRBJ2-1
D gene: TRBD1
CDR3 protein: CASSAGDSYNEQFF
CDR3 DNA: TGTGCCAGCAGCGCCGGGGACAGCTACAATGAGCAGTTCTTC

V gene: TRBV20-1
clone size: few
J gene: TRBJ2-1
D gene: .
CDR3 protein: CSANSWTEQFF
CDR3 DNA: TGCAGTGCCAATTCATGGACAGAGCAGTTCTTC

V gene: TRBV18
clone size: few
J gene: TRBJ1-1
D gene: TRBD1
CDR3 protein: CASSAGTGASTEAFF
CDR3 DNA: TGTGCCAGCTCAGCCGGGACAGGGGCGAGCACTGAAGCTTTCTTT

V gene: TRBV3-1/TRBV3-2
clone size: .
J gene: TRBJ2-1
D gene: .
CDR3 protein: CASSPLFGVGGPRVPGGYNEQFF
CDR3 DNA: TGTGCCAGCAGCCCCTTGTTCGGGGTGGGGGGGCCTAGGGTCCCCGGGGGGTACAATGAGCAGTTCTTC

V gene: TRBV25-1
clone size: .
J gene: TRBJ1-1
D gene: TRBD1
CDR3 protein: CASLDRVRTEAFF
CDR3 DNA: TGTGCCAGCCTCGACAGGGTTAGGACTGAAGCTTTCTTT

V gene: TRBV19
clone size: few
J gene: TRBJ1-1
D gene: TRBD1
CDR3 protein: CASRTGTAGEAFF
CDR3 DNA: TGTGCCAGTAGAACCGGGACAGCCGGTGAAGCTTTCTTT

V gene: TRBV2
clone size: .
J gene: TRBJ1-5
D gene: .
CDR3 protein: CASSDLRDKLNQPQHF
CDR3 DNA: TGTGCCAGCAGTGACCTCCGGGACAAGTTAAATCAGCCCCAGCATTTT

V gene: TRBV11-1
clone size: .
J gene: TRBJ2-3
D gene: .
CDR3 protein: CASSLYRTDTQYF
CDR3 DNA: TGTGCCAGCAGCCTGTACCGGACAGATACGCAGTATTTT

V gene: TRBV5-1
clone size: .
J gene: TRBJ1-1
D gene: .
CDR3 protein: CASSLGGHSNTEAFF
CDR3 DNA: TGCGCCAGCAGCTTAGGGGGACACTCAAACACTGAAGCTTTCTTT

V gene: TRBV28
clone size: .
J gene: TRBJ1-2
D gene: .
CDR3 protein: CASSSFEGGGNGYTF
CDR3 DNA: TGTGCCAGCAGTTCATTCGAAGGGGGGGGAAATGGCTACACCTTC

V gene: TRBV27
clone size: .
J gene: TRBJ2-7
D gene: TRBD2
CDR3 protein: CASSSLREGGYEQYF
CDR3 DNA: TGTGCCAGCAGTTCGTTGCGGGAGGGCGGGTACGAGCAGTACTTC

V gene: TRBV7-9
clone size: .
J gene: TRBJ2-3
D gene: .
CDR3 protein: CASSLARDTQYF
CDR3 DNA: TGTGCCAGCAGCTTAGCGAGAGATACGCAGTATTTT

V gene: TRBV15
clone size: .
J gene: TRBJ2-1
D gene: TRBD2
CDR3 protein: CATSRDLAGGLNEQFF
CDR3 DNA: TGTGCCACCAGCAGGGATCTAGCGGGAGGGCTCAATGAGCAGTTCTTC

V gene: TRBV19
clone size: .
J gene: TRBJ2-7
D gene: TRBD1
CDR3 protein: CASSPGQGPYEQYF
CDR3 DNA: TGTGCCAGTAGCCCTGGACAGGGACCCTACGAGCAGTACTTC

V gene: TRBV10-2
clone size: .
J gene: TRBJ1-5
D gene: TRBD1
CDR3 protein: CASSEGTGNQPQHF
CDR3 DNA: TGCGCCAGCAGTGAGGGGACAGGTAATCAGCCCCAGCATTTT

V gene: TRBV18
clone size: .
J gene: TRBJ2-3
D gene: .
CDR3 protein: CASSPGGNTDTQYF
CDR3 DNA: TGTGCCAGCTCACCTGGGGGCAACACAGATACGCAGTATTTT

V gene: TRBV7-3
clone size: once
J gene: TRBJ2-2
D gene: .
CDR3 protein: CASSLRAGQNTGELFF
CDR3 DNA: TGTGCCAGCAGCTTAAGAGCCGGACAGAACACCGGGGAGCTGTTTTTT

V gene: TRBV30
clone size: .
J gene: TRBJ1-1
D gene: .
CDR3 protein: CAWSQTSNTEAFF
CDR3 DNA: TGTGCCTGGAGCCAGACAAGTAACACTGAAGCTTTCTTT